This T cell receptor beta chain was obtained from a study of blood T cells in healthy people across ages. Notes on this clonotype: Its antigen remains unknown.

Study-level results: Diversity was higher, and naive CD4+ cells more numerous, in long-lived donors than in aged donors. Measured against age, TCR beta diversity per million T cells decreased in a roughly linear manner.

Combining a sample-barcoded 5' primer with a J-beta primer mix, a second PCR ran for about 7 to 11 cycles. One entry per CDR3 protein results from TCRdb running MiXCR on the 5' RACE reads. The sample includes around 1,900,000 distinct CDR3 sequences, about two fifths of them seen just once. Investigators took 9.5 to 10 milliliters of peripheral blood from every donor. The CDR3 covers 15 residues. Per the germline V gene, CDR1 is KGHSH and CDR2 is LQKENI. After removal of 5 bases from V and 5 bases from J, the junction contained 11 bases not matched to a gene. The TCR sequence derives from a human donor in good health. Sequencing was done on a sample of blood. The rearrangement uses TRBV18 and TRBJ2-7, with TRBD1 identical over 8 bases. This CDR3 reads CASSEGAGGIDEQYF. The CDR3 DNA follows: TGTGCCAGCTCAGAGGGGGCAGGGGGCATTGACGAGCAGTACTTC. The complete variable domain, with remaining parts taken from reference TRBV18 and TRBJ2-7, reads NAGVMQNPRHLVRRRGQEARLRCSPMKGHSHVYWYRQLPEEGLKFMVYLQKENIIDESGMPKERFSAEFPKEGPSILRIQQVVRGDSAAYFCASSEGAGGIDEQYFGPGTRLTVT.